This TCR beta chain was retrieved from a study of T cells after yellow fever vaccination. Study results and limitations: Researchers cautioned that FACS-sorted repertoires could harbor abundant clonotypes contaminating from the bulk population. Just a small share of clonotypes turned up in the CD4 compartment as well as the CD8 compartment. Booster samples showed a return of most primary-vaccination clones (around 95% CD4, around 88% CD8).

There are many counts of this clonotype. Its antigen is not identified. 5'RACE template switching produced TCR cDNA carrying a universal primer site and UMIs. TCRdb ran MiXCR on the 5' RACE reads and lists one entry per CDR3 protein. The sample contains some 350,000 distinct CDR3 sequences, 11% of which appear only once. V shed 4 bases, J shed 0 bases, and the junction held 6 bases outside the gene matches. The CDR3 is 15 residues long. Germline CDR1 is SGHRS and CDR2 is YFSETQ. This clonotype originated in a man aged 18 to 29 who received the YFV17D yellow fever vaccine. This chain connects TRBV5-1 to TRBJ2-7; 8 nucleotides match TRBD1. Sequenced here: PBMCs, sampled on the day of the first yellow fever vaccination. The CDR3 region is CASSPGQGASYEQYF. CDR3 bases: TGCGCCAGCAGCCCCGGACAGGGAGCCTCCTACGAGCAGTACTTC.